This is a list of T cell receptor beta chains from one sample in a study of T cells in Graves' hyperthyroidism and ophthalmopathy. TCRdb re-derived calls from the multiplex PCR reads in MiXCR, one entry per CDR3 protein. The sample has nearly 750,000 distinct CDR3 sequences; 35% are singletons. The source material was blood. These receptors all come from a woman between 40 and 55 years old with Graves' hyperthyroidism. Both conserved end residues are part of each CDR3. The D gene is left open where the match is weak. A row's size may be missing; if present it is once, few, many or a size class.

j_gene,v_gene,abundance,d_gene,CDR3aa,CDR3nt
TRBJ1-1,TRBV20-1,few,-,CSVDGGKGLDTEAFF,TGCAGTGTCGATGGGGGGAAAGGGCTCGACACTGAAGCTTTCTTT
TRBJ1-5,TRBV24-1,many,-,CATSDLKGQPQHF,TGTGCCACCAGTGATTTGAAAGGTCAGCCCCAGCATTTT
TRBJ2-7,TRBV14,few,TRBD2,CASSTPGLAGEGEQYF,TGTGCCAGCAGTACTCCGGGACTAGCGGGAGAGGGGGAGCAGTACTTC
TRBJ2-7,TRBV4-3,-,TRBD2,CASSQLAGATSYEQYF,TGCGCCAGCAGCCAACTAGCGGGAGCGACATCCTACGAGCAGTACTTC
TRBJ2-5,TRBV4-2,many,-,CASSQDARLETQYF,TGTGCCAGCAGCCAAGACGCAAGGCTGGAGACCCAGTACTTC
TRBJ2-5,TRBV7-9,many,-,CASSQTYEYTETQYF,TGTGCCAGCAGCCAAACCTATGAGTACACGGAGACCCAGTACTTC
TRBJ2-7,TRBV19,many,-,CASSPEGYEQYF,TGTGCCAGTAGTCCCGAGGGGTACGAGCAGTACTTC
TRBJ1-1,TRBV4-1,-,-,CASSPNPSGNTEAFF,TGCGCCAGCAGCCCCAACCCTTCGGGGAACACTGAAGCTTTCTTT
TRBJ2-5,TRBV10-3,many,TRBD2,CAISSASGGKETQYF,TGTGCCATCAGTAGCGCTAGCGGGGGGAAAGAGACCCAGTACTTC
TRBJ2-5,TRBV5-1,-,-,CASSLDLQGMGETQYF,TGCGCCAGCAGCTTGGATTTGCAGGGGATGGGGGAGACCCAGTACTTC
TRBJ2-5,TRBV12-3/TRBV12-4,-,TRBD2,CASRTSGGEETQYF,TGTGCCAGCAGGACTAGCGGGGGGGAAGAGACCCAGTACTTC
TRBJ2-3,TRBV12-3/TRBV12-4,-,-,CASSTHNTDTQYF,TGTGCCAGCAGTACCCATAACACAGATACGCAGTATTTT
TRBJ1-2,TRBV12-3/TRBV12-4,few,-,CASSPGDAVGYTF,TGTGCCAGCAGCCCTGGAGATGCGGTTGGCTACACCTTC
TRBJ2-7,TRBV6-5,many,TRBD2,CASSPTSGSSYEQYF,TGTGCCAGCAGCCCAACTAGCGGGAGTTCCTACGAGCAGTACTTC
TRBJ1-1,TRBV5-4,few,-,CASFRDVGTEAFF,TGTGCCAGCTTCCGGGACGTGGGCACTGAAGCTTTCTTT
TRBJ1-2,TRBV10-3,many,TRBD1,CAISDTPGQGAGYTF,TGTGCCATCAGTGACACGCCGGGACAGGGGGCTGGCTACACCTTC
TRBJ2-3,TRBV11-2,-,-,CASSYPGGADTQYF,TGTGCCAGCAGCTACCCCGGTGGGGCAGATACGCAGTATTTT
TRBJ2-7,TRBV29-1,-,TRBD2,CSFWLAGLEQYF,TGCAGCTTCTGGCTAGCGGGCCTCGAGCAGTACTTC
TRBJ2-7,TRBV5-4,-,-,CASSFGEFYEQYF,TGTGCCAGCAGCTTTGGAGAATTCTACGAGCAGTACTTC
TRBJ1-1,TRBV7-2,many,-,CASSFQGTNTEAFF,TGTGCCAGCAGCTTCCAGGGTACGAACACTGAAGCTTTCTTT
TRBJ2-7,TRBV12-3/TRBV12-4,many,-,CASSLAWDSEQYF,TGTGCCAGCAGTTTAGCGTGGGACTCCGAGCAGTACTTC
TRBJ1-1,TRBV9,-,TRBD1,CASSPPGQGARAFF,TGTGCCAGCAGCCCCCCCGGGCAGGGGGCGAGAGCTTTCTTT
TRBJ2-5,TRBV4-2,-,TRBD2,CASSQDGGEQETQYF,TGTGCCAGCAGCCAGGACGGGGGGGAACAAGAGACCCAGTACTTC
TRBJ2-7,TRBV7-8,few,TRBD1,CASSPRDRGYDEQYF,TGTGCCAGCAGCCCCCGAGACAGGGGATATGACGAGCAGTACTTC
TRBJ1-2,TRBV10-3,-,-,CASSLGHGGYTF,TGTGCCAGCAGCCTAGGCCACGGTGGCTACACCTTC
TRBJ1-6,TRBV6-1,-,-,CAISEARRSPLHF,TGTGCCATCAGTGAAGCTAGACGTTCACCCCTCCACTTT
TRBJ1-4,TRBV7-9,-,TRBD1,CASSLEVTGTGDEKLFF,TGTGCCAGCAGCTTGGAAGTGACCGGGACAGGGGATGAAAAACTGTTTTTT
TRBJ1-1,TRBV7-2,once,-,CASSLGTSGANTHHF,TGTGCCAGCAGCTTGGGGACTAGCGGAGCCAACACCCATCACTTT
TRBJ2-7,TRBV29-1,-,-,CSLFSGSSYEQYF,TGCAGCTTATTCTCGGGAAGCTCCTACGAGCAGTACTTC
TRBJ2-5,TRBV7-2,many,-,CASSLGGPPGETQYF,TGTGCCAGCAGCTTAGGGGGCCCGCCGGGGGAGACCCAGTACTTC
TRBJ1-3,TRBV20-1,-,-,CSASEGISAGFSGNTIYF,TGCAGTGCTAGTGAGGGAATATCAGCGGGATTCTCTGGAAACACCATATATTTT
TRBJ1-2,TRBV20-1,many,-,CSAKRTKRGFLDGYTF,TGCAGTGCTAAGAGGACGAAGAGGGGATTCTTGGATGGCTACACCTTC
TRBJ1-6,TRBV7-8,many,-,CASSSPVGGPLHF,TGTGCCAGCAGCTCCCCTGTGGGGGGGCCCCTCCACTTT
TRBJ2-5,TRBV20-1,-,TRBD1,CSARDPGQGKETQYF,TGCAGTGCTAGAGATCCCGGACAGGGGAAAGAGACCCAGTACTTC
TRBJ1-2,TRBV12-3/TRBV12-4,many,-,CASSLIRDQGYTF,TGTGCCAGCAGTTTAATTCGGGACCAGGGCTACACCTTC
TRBJ2-2,TRBV2,-,-,CASSKYINTGKLFF,TGTGCCAGCAGCAAATACATTAACACCGGGAAGCTGTTTTTT
TRBJ1-3,TRBV15,many,-,CATSPQQAGIGNTIYF,TGTGCCACCAGCCCGCAACAGGCAGGGATAGGAAACACCATATATTTT